This T cell receptor beta chain was retrieved from a study of shared clonotypes between healthy human individuals. Study details: CD8 memory received one plate per donor, CD8 naive two, CD4 memory three and CD4 naive three.

Germline loops: CDR1 MNHNS, CDR2 SASEGT. The CDR3 sequence is 15 residues long. V lost 8 bases to trimming and J lost 2 bases; unmatched junction nucleotides: 7. CD8 cells regarded as naive lacked CD45RO, were positively chosen for CCR7, and omitted terminally differentiated effector memory CD45RA+ cells. Sequenced by immunoSEQ multiplex PCR; TCRdb stores in-frame clones only, minus some. The sample includes about 2,100,000 clones, approximately 94% of them seen just once. This receptor was identified in a man aged 18 to 30 in good health. Some clones in this sample may be carry-over from other donors' samples. The sequenced sample was naive CD8+ T cells from PBMCs. The chain has TRBV6-1 and TRBJ2-1, with 9 bases aligning to TRBD2. The CDR3, as DNA: TGTGCCAGCTCCATGTTAGCGGGAGCCTACAATGAGCAGTTCTTC. It yields the protein CASSMLAGAYNEQFF.